This T cell receptor (beta chain) was recorded in a study of cytomegalovirus exposure and HLA in healthy donors. The junction had 10 bases not matched to a gene; V was cut back by 1 base and J by 2 bases. Germline V gives CDR1 SGDLS, CDR2 YYNGEE. CDR3 length: 18 residues. A multiplex PCR was run with 60 Vbeta primers and 13 Jbeta primers. Here immunoSEQ multiplex PCR was the method, and the copy in TCRdb shows in-frame clones only, minus some. The table has 150,000 to 200,000 clones, about 77% seen once. For this clone: The antigen remains undetermined.

General study findings and limits: V- and J-gene trimming in TCR beta was tied to a missense DCLRE1C variant by an analysis performed later. Earlier results showed most TCR beta V segments being productive about 87% or about 30% of the time. Indistinguishable V segments, including TRBV6-2 and TRBV6-3, were excluded. Upon later analysis, TCR association rates were observed to vary by HLA locus, being highest for DRB1 and lowest for HLA-C.

This sequence joins TRBV9 and TRBJ1-5; the match to TRBD1 covers 9 bases. The material sequenced was PBMCs. The origin of this receptor is a male donor in good health and CMV-seropositive. CDR3 nucleotides: TGTGCCAGCAGCGTATGTCGTCCCCGACAGGGGGGCAATCAGCCCCAGCATTTT. It specifies CASSVCRPRQGGNQPQHF.